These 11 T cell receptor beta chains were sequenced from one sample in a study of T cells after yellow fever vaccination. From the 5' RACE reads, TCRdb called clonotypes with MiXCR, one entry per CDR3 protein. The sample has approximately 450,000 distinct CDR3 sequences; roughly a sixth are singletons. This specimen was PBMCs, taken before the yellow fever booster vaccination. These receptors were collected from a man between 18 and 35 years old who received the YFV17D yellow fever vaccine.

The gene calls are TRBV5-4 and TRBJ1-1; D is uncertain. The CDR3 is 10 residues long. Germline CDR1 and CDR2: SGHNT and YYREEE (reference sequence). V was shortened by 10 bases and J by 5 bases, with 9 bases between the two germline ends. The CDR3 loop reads CAVRGTEAFF. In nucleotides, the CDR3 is TGTGCCGTCCGGGGTACTGAAGCTTTCTTT.

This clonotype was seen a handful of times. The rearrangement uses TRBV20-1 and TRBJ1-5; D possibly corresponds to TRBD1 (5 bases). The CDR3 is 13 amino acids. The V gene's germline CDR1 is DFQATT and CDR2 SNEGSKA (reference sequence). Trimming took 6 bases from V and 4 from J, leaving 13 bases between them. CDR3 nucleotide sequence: TGCAGTGCAAGGGCGGGGGGGAATCAGCCCCAGCATTTT. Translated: CSARAGGNQPQHF.

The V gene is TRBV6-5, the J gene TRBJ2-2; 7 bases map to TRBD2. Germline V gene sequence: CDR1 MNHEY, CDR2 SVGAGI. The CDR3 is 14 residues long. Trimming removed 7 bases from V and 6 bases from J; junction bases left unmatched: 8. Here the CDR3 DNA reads TGTGCCAGCACCTCCAGCGGGGCCGCCGGGGAGCTGTTTTTT. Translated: CASTSSGAAGELFF.

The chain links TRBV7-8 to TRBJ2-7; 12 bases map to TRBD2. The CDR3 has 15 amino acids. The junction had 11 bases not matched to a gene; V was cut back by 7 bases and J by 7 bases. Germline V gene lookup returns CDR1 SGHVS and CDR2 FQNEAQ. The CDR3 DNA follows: TGTGCCAGCACCACATCAGGAACTAGCGGGGGGGAGCAGTACTTC. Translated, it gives CASTTSGTSGGEQYF.

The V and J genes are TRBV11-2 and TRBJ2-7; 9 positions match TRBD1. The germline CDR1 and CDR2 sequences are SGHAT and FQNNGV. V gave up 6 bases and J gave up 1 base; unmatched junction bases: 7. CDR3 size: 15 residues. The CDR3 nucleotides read TGTGCCAGCAGATATCCCGGGACAGGGTCCTACGAGCAGTACTTC. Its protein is CASRYPGTGSYEQYF.

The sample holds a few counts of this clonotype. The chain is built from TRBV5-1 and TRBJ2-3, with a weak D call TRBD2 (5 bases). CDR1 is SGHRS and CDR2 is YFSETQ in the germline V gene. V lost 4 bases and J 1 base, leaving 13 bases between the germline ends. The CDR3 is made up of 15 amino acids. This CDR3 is CASSTASRGTDTQYF. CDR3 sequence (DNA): TGCGCCAGCAGCACCGCTAGCCGTGGCACAGATACGCAGTATTTT.

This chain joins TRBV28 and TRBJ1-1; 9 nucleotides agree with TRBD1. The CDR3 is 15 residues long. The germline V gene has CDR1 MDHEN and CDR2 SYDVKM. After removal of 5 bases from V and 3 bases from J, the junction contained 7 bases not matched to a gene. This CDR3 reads CASSPTGGGHTEAFF. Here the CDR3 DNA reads TGTGCCAGCAGTCCCACAGGGGGCGGTCACACTGAAGCTTTCTTT.

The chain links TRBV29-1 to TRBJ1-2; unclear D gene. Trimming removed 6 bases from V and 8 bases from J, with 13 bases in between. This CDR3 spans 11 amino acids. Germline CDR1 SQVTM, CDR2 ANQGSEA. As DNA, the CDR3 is TGCAGCGTCTCAGTTCTGGGGGGCTACACCTTC. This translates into CSVSVLGGYTF. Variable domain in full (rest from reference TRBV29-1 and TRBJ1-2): SAVISQKPSRDICQRGTSLTIQCQVDSQVTMMFWYRQQPGQSLTLIATANQGSEATYESGFVIDKFPISRPNLTFSTLTVSNMSPEDSSIYLCSVSVLGGYTFGSGTRLTVV.

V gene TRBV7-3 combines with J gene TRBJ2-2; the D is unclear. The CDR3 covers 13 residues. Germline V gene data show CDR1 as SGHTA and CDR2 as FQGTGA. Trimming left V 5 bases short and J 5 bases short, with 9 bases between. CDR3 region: CASSRSKTGELFF. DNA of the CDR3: TGTGCCAGCAGCCGAAGTAAGACCGGGGAGCTGTTTTTT.

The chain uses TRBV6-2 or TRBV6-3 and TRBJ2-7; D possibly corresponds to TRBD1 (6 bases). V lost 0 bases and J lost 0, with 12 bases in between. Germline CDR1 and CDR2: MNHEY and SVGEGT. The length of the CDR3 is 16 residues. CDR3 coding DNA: TGTGCCAGCAGTTACTCGGCCACAGGGAGCTCCTACGAGCAGTACGTC. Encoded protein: CASSYSATGSSYEQYV.

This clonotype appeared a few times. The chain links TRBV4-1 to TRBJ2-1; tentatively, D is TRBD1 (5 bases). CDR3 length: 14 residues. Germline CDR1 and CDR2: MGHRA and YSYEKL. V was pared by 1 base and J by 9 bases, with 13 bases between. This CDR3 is CASSQAAGRSEQFF. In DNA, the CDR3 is TGCGCCAGCAGCCAAGCTGCAGGGCGTAGTGAGCAGTTCTTC.